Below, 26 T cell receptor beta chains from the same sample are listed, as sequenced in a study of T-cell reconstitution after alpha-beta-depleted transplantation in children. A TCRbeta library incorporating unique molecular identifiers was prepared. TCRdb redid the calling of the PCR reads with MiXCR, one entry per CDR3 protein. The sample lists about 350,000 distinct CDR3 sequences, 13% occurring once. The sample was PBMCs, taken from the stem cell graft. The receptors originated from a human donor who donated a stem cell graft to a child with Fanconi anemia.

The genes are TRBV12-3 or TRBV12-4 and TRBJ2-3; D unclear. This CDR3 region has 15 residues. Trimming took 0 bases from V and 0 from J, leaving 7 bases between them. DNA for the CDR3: TGTGCCAGCAGTTTAGCATCCGCGAGCACAGATACGCAGTATTTT. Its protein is CASSLASASTDTQYF.

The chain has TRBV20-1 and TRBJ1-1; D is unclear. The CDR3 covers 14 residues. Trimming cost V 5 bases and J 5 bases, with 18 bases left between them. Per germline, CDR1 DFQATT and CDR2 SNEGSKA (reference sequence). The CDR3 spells CSAQNPQVRTEAFF. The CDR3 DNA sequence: TGCAGTGCTCAAAACCCTCAGGTTCGAACTGAAGCTTTCTTT.

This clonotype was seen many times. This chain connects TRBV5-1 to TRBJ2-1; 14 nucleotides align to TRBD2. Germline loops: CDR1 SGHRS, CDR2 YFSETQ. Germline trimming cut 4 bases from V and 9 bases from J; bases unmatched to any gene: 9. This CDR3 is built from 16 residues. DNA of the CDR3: TGCGCCAGCAGCCGCCTGACTAGCGGGGGGGCCGCTGAGCAGTTCTTC. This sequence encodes CASSRLTSGGAAEQFF.

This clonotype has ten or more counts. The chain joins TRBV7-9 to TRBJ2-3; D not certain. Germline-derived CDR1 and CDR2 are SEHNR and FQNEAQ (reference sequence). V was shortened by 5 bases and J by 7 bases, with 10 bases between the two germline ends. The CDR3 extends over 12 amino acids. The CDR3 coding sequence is TGTGCCAGCAGCCCCTATAAGAATACGCAGTATTTT. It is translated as CASSPYKNTQYF. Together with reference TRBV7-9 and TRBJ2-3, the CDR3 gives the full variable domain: DTGVSQNPRHKITKRGQNVTFRCDPISEHNRLYWYRQTLGQGPEFLTYFQNEAQLEKSRLLSDRFSAERPKGSFSTLEIQRTEQGDSAMYLCASSPYKNTQYFGPGTRLTVL.

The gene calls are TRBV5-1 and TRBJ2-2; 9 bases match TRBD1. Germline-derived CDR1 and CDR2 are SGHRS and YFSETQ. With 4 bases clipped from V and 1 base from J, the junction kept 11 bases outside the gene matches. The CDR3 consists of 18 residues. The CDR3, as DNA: TGCGCCAGCAGCCACGGGACAGGGTTTCGTTGGAACACCGGGGAGCTGTTTTTT. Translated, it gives CASSHGTGFRWNTGELFF. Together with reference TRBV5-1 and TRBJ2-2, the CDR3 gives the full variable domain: KAGVTQTPRYLIKTRGQQVTLSCSPISGHRSVSWYQQTPGQGLQFLFEYFSETQRNKGNFPGRFSGRQFSNSRSEMNVSTLELGDSALYLCASSHGTGFRWNTGELFFGEGSRLTVL.

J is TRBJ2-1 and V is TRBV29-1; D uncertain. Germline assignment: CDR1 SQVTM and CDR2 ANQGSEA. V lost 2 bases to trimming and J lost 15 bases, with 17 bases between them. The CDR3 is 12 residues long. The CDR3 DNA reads TGCAGCGTTGAAAGTGGTGGTCACTTGGCGTTCTTC. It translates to CSVESGGHLAFF.

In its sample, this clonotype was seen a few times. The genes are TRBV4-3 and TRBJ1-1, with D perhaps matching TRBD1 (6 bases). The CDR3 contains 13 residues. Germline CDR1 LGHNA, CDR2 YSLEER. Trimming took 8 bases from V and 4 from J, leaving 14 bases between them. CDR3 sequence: CASARQGSTEAFF. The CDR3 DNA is TGCGCCAGCGCCCGGCAGGGGAGCACTGAAGCTTTCTTT.

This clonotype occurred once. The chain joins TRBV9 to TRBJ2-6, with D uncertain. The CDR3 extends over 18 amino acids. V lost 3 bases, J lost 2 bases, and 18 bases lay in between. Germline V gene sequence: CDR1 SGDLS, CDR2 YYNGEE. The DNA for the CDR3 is TGTGCCAGCAGCGGACAATCGGTACCTCTCCCTGGGGCCAACGTCCTGACTTTC. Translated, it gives CASSGQSVPLPGANVLTF.

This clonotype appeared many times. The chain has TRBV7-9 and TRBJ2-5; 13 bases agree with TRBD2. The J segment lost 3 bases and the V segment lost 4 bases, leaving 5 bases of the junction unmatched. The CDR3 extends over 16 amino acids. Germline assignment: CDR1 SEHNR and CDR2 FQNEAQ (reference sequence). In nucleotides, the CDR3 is TGTGCCAGCAGCTATTGGACTAGCGGGGGAGAAGAGACCCAGTACTTC. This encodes CASSYWTSGGEETQYF. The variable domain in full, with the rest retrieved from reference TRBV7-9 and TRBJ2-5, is DTGVSQNPRHKITKRGQNVTFRCDPISEHNRLYWYRQTLGQGPEFLTYFQNEAQLEKSRLLSDRFSAERPKGSFSTLEIQRTEQGDSAMYLCASSYWTSGGEETQYFGPGTRLLVL.

CDR3 in DNA: TGCAGTGCTAGGGAGGGGTCGTTTAACACTGAAGCTTTCTTT. This gives the protein CSAREGSFNTEAFF. The chain joins TRBV20-1 to TRBJ1-1; D might be TRBD1 (5 bases). This CDR3 has 14 residues. Germline loops: CDR1 DFQATT, CDR2 SNEGSKA (reference sequence). Trimming cost V 3 bases and J 2 bases, with 13 bases left between them.

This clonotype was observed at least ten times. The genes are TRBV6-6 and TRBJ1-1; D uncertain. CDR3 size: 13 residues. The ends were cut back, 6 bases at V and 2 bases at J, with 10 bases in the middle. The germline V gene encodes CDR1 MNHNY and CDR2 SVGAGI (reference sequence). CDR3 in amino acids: CASSRGSNTEAFF. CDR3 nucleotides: TGTGCCAGCAGCAGAGGAAGTAACACTGAAGCTTTCTTT.

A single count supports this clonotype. CDR3 DNA: TGTGCCAGCAGTTACTCGGAAGGGACAGTCTATGGCTACACCTTC. Translation: CASSYSEGTVYGYTF. The gene calls are TRBV6-5 and TRBJ1-2; 7 bases are a match to TRBD1. This CDR3 has 15 residues. Germline V gene sequence: CDR1 MNHEY, CDR2 SVGAGI. V lost 0 bases to trimming and J lost 4 bases; unmatched junction nucleotides: 5.

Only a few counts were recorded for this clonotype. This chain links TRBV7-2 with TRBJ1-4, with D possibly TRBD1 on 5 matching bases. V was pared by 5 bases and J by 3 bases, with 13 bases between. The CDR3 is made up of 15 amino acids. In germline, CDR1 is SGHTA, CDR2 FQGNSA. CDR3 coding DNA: TGTGCCAGCAGCCCTGACAGAAACCCTAATGAAAAACTGTTTTTT. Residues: CASSPDRNPNEKLFF.

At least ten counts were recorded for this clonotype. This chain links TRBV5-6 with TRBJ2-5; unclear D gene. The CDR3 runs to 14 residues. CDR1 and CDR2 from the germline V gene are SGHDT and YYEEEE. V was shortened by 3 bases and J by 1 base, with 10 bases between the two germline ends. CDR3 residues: CASSSRSVQETQYF. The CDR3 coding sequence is TGTGCCAGCAGCTCCCGTTCGGTCCAAGAGACCCAGTACTTC.

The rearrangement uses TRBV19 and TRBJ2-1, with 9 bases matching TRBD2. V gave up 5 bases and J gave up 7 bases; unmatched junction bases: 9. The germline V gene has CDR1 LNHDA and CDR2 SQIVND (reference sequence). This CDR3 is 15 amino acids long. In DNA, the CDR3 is TGTGCCAGTAGTTTTAGCGGGGGCTACGGGAATGAGCAGTTCTTC. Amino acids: CASSFSGGYGNEQFF.

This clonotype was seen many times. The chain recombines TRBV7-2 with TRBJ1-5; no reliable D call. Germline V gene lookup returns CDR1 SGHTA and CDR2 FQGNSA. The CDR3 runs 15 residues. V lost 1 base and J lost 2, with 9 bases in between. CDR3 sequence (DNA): TGTGCCAGCAGCTTAGGGCTCCCAGGCAATCAGCCCCAGCATTTT. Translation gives CASSLGLPGNQPQHF. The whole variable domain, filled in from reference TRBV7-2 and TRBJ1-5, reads GAGVSQSPSNKVTEKGKDVELRCDPISGHTALYWYRQSLGQGLEFLIYFQGNSAPDKSGLPSDRFSAERTGGSVSTLTIQRTQQEDSAVYLCASSLGLPGNQPQHFGDGTRLSIL.

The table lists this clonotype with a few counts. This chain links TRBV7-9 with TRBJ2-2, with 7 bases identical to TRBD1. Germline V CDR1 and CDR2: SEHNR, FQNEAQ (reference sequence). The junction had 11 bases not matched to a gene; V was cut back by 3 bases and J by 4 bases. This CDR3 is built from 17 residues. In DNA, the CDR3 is TGTGCCAGCAGCTTCCCGACAGGGATAGGCGTCACCGGGGAGCTGTTTTTT. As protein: CASSFPTGIGVTGELFF. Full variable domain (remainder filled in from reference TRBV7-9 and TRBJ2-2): DTGVSQNPRHKITKRGQNVTFRCDPISEHNRLYWYRQTLGQGPEFLTYFQNEAQLEKSRLLSDRFSAERPKGSFSTLEIQRTEQGDSAMYLCASSFPTGIGVTGELFFGEGSRLTVL.

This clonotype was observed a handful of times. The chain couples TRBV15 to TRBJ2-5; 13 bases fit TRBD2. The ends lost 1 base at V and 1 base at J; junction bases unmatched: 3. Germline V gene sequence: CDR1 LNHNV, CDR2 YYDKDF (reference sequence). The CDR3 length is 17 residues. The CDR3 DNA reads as TGTGCCACCAGCAGAGGGACTAGCGGGGGCCGCCAAGAGACCCAGTACTTC. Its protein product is CATSRGTSGGRQETQYF.

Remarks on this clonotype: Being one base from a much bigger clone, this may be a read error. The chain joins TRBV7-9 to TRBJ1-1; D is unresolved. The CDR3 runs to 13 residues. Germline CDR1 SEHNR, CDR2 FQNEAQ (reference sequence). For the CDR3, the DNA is TGTTCCAGCAGGCCGTTGCTGGCCGCCGAAGCTTTCTTT. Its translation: CSSRPLLAAEAFF. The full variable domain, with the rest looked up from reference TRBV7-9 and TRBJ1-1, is DTGVSQNPRHKITKRGQNVTFRCDPISEHNRLYWYRQTLGQGPEFLTYFQNEAQLEKSRLLSDRFSAERPKGSFSTLEIQRTEQGDSAMYLCSSRPLLAAEAFFGQGTRLTVV.

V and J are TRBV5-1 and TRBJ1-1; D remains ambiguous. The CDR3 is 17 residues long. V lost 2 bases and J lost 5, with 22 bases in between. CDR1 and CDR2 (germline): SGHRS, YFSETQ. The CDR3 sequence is CASSLPRHGSRGTEAFF. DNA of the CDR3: TGCGCCAGCAGCTTACCGCGCCATGGATCCCGCGGAACTGAAGCTTTCTTT.

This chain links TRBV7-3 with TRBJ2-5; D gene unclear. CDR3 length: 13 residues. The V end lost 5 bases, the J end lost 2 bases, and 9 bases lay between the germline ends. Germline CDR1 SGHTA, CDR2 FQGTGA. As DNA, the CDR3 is TGTGCCAGCAGCGCTCTGGCGCAAGAGACCCAGTACTTC. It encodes CASSALAQETQYF. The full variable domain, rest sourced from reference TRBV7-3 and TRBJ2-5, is GAGVSQTPSNKVTEKGKYVELRCDPISGHTALYWYRQSLGQGPEFLIYFQGTGAADDSGLPNDRFFAVRPEGSVSTLKIQRTERGDSAVYLCASSALAQETQYFGPGTRLLVL.

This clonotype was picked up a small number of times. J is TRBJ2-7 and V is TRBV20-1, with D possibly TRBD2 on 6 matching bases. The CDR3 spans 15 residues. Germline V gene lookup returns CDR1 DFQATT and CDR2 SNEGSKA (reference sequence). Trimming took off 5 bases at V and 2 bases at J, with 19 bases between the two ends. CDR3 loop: CSAGDFRNPTYEQYF. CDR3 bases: TGCAGTGCTGGGGACTTCAGGAACCCAACCTACGAGCAGTACTTC.

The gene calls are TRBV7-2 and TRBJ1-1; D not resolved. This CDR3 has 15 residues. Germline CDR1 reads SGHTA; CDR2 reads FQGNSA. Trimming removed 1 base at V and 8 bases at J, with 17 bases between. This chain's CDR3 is CASSLDGQLKTEAFF. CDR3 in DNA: TGTGCCAGCAGCTTAGACGGGCAGCTTAAGACCGAAGCTTTCTTT.

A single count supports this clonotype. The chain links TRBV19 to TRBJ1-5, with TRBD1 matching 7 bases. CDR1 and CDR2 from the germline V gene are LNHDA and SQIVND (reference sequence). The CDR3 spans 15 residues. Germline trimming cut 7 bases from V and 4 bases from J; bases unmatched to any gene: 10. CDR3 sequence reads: CASTRTGQPNQPQHF. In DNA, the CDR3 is TGTGCCAGTACCCGAACGGGACAGCCTAATCAGCCCCAGCATTTT.

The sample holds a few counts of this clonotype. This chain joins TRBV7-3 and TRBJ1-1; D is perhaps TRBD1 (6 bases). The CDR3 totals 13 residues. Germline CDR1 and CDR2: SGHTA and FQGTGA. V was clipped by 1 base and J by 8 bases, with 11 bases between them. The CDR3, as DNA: TGTGCCAGCAGCTTAAACCCGCAGGGGGAAGCTTTCTTT. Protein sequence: CASSLNPQGEAFF.

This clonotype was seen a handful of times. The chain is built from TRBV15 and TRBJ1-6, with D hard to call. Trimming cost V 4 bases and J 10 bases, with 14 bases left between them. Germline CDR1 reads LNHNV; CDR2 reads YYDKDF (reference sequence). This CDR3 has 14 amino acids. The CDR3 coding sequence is TGTGCCACCAGCACAGGTGATCCTCAATCACCCCTCCACTTT. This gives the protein CATSTGDPQSPLHF.